Described below is a single T cell receptor (beta chain) sequence and its context. Conversion of TCR transcripts into cDNA relied on 5'RACE template switching, which added a universal primer site and UMIs. TCRdb reprocessed the 5' RACE reads with MiXCR, giving one entry per CDR3 protein. The sample includes more than 30,000 distinct CDR3 sequences, 5% to 8.5% of them seen just once. Germline CDR1 DFQATT, CDR2 SNEGSKA (reference sequence). The junction had 13 bases not matched to a gene; V was cut back by 6 bases and J by 6 bases. This CDR3 has 14 residues. This entry comes from a study of T cells after yellow fever vaccination. Study-level results: Once the booster was given, most primary-vaccination clones reappeared, at approximately 97% for CD4 and roughly 90% for CD8.

The V call is TRBV20-1, the J call TRBJ1-1, with TRBD1 matching 7 bases. The clonotype was recovered from a young man who received the YFV17D yellow fever vaccine. The starting material was PBMCs, either bulk or a sorted T-cell subset (CD4+, CD8+, memory, or dextramer-sorted; not recorded which), obtained on the day of the first yellow fever vaccination. In DNA, the CDR3 is TGCAGTGCCCCGGACAGGCTCGGCGGCGCTGAAGCTTTCTTT. Amino acids: CSAPDRLGGAEAFF.